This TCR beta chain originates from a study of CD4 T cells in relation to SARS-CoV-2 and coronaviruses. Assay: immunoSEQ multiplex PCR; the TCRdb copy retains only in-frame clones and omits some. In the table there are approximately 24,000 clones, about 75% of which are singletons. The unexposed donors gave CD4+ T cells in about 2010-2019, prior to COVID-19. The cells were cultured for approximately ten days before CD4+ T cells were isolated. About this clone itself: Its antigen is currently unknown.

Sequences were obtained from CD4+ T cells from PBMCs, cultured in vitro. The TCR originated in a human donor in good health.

As DNA, the CDR3 is TGTGCCAGCAGCGTGTCGATATCAACTAATGAAAAACTGTTTTTT. Residues: CASSVSISTNEKLFF. The chain is built from TRBV9 and TRBJ1-4, with unresolved D. CDR3 length: 15 residues. V shed 2 bases and J shed 0 bases, with 8 bases lying between them. Germline loops: CDR1 SGDLS, CDR2 YYNGEE.